This T cell receptor beta chain was captured by sequencing in a study of cytomegalovirus exposure and HLA in healthy donors. General study findings and limits: Researchers reportedly found TCR beta sequences accurately predicted most subjects' HLA-A and HLA-B alleles. In a later analysis, V- and J-gene trimming of beta chains associated with a DCLRE1C missense variant, replicated independently. In an earlier analysis, productive rearrangement rates for most beta V segments clustered near 87% or 30%. Per published reports, the classifier diagnosed cytomegalovirus status with high specificity and sensitivity.

Primers: 60 Vbeta forward and 13 Jbeta reverse. Here immunoSEQ multiplex PCR was the method, and the copy in TCRdb shows in-frame clones only, minus some. The repertoire holds roughly 200,000 clones, with 70% to 90% as singletons. Note on this clone: Its specificity is unknown.

Per germline, CDR1 SNHLY and CDR2 FYNNEI. CDR3 length: 16 residues. The trim removed 6 bases at V and 5 bases at J, leaving 10 bases unmatched. The chain carries TRBV2 and TRBJ1-1; 12 bases agree with TRBD1. The origin of this receptor is a woman aged 25 to 45 in good health and CMV-seronegative. Sequences were obtained from PBMCs. The CDR3 protein is CASRAGTGGLVTEAFF. The CDR3 DNA follows: TGTGCCAGCAGGGCCGGGACAGGGGGCCTGGTTACTGAAGCTTTCTTT. Full variable domain (outside the CDR3, taken from reference TRBV2 and TRBJ1-1): EPEVTQTPSHQVTQMGQEVILRCVPISNHLYFYWYRQILGQKVEFLVSFYNNEISEKSEIFDDQFSVERPDGSNFTLKIRSTKLEDSAMYFCASRAGTGGLVTEAFFGQGTRLTVV.